This T cell receptor beta chain came from a study of shared clonotypes between healthy human individuals. Study results and caveats: Among non-shared clonotypes, generation probabilities were lower than among those shared by all four donors. As a rule, naive subsets had a larger estimated richness than memory subsets.

The assay ran at deep level. The protocol was immunoSEQ multiplex PCR, while the TCRdb copy is restricted to in-frame clones and leaves out a portion. Here the sample spans hundreds of thousands of clones, 95% to 97% being singletons. Germline loops: CDR1 MDHEN, CDR2 SYDVKM. V gave up 3 bases and J gave up 9 bases, with 15 bases separating them. The CDR3 loop spans 14 amino acids. Notes on this clone: Its antigen is still unknown.

Terminally differentiated effector memory CD45RA+ cells were left out of the naive CD8 fraction, which was CD45RO-negative and positively selected for CCR7. This chain uses TRBV28 with TRBJ1-5; D gene ambiguous. This receptor was obtained from a woman aged 30 to 39 in good health. Sequencing input: naive CD8+ T cells sorted from blood. The CDR3 DNA is TGTGCCAGCAGTTTTTTCTCCGAGGACGCGCCCCAGCATTTT. It is translated as CASSFFSEDAPQHF.